This TCR beta chain was identified during a study of T cell responses to AZD1222 COVID-19 vaccine (dated by TCRdb to 2020 to 2022). About the study as a whole: A total of roughly 240 trial participants underwent TCR sequencing, of whom about 210 received two doses of AZD1222 and about 25 received two doses of the MenACWY control vaccine. Enrollment into the trials was organized by age into subgroups of 18-55, 56-69 and 70-plus years, and those subgroups contained 148, 28 and 57 TCR-sequenced participants, respectively. Broader findings and caveats from the paper: After two AZD1222 doses, both the breadth and the depth of spike-specific TCRs were significantly higher than at day 0 and than in MenACWY recipients. Nearly half of unique spike-specific TCRs reportedly recognized epitopes outside regions mutated in the B.1.351 and B.1.1.7 variants. Only a handful of AZD1222 recipients were SARS-CoV-2 seropositive at baseline, limiting conclusions about previously exposed vaccinees. Most participants were white British and females outnumbered males, and the authors suggested that clonal diversity may have been underestimated. Because no samples from the day 14 peak response were available, repertoires could be characterized only after the peak T cell response. The vaccine-associated CD4 TCRs covered the entire spike protein, and the dominant responses fell in regions 160-218 and 743-854. In the small 56-69-year group, the increase in depth fell short of significance, most likely because of low power.

The germline V and J ends show losses of 3 bases and 7 bases respectively, and no gene match explains 11 bases of the junction. From the cysteine up to the phenylalanine, the CDR3 has a length of 16 residues. Just CDR3 DNA is preserved here, 48 bases in frame from base 1. The germline V gene gives CDR1 as LGHNA and CDR2 as YSLEER. Interpreted using the paper, the time point label stands for: about 28 days (+/-7) after the second vaccine dose. AZD1222 recipients with second doses at about 4 weeks or about 12 weeks were pooled, because spike-specific TCR depth and breadth did not differ between schedules. Vaccinee samples were obtained from the UK trials COV001 and COV002, which included a single-blind randomized controlled phase 2/3 trial of AZD1222 (ChAdOx1 nCoV-19) in healthy adults. For TCRbeta chain sequencing, PBMC samples from trial participants were taken at day 0 and at day 28 after the second dose.

The CDR3 regions of human TCRbeta chains were subjected to immunosequencing. The authors' analysis ran thus. Repertoire TCRs were checked for matches against a reference library of SARS-CoV-2-specific TCRs that had been generated using the MIRA antigen-specificity platform. Breadth was defined as the fraction of unique TCRs that were SARS-CoV-2-associated. Depth was defined as the fraction of total T cells that were SARS-CoV-2-associated. Using the MIRA data, every spike-specific TCR was mapped to the spike region that the TCR reacted to and assigned to either a CD4 or a CD8 class. Log10-transformed breadth and depth values were compared by one-way ANOVA with Sidak's multiple comparisons tests. The table comes from immuneACCESS by way of TCRdb, which keeps in-frame sequences with V and J called. Part of the clones is missing from these tables; in studies checked, under half for an unresolved V gene and the rest for unknown reasons. The DNA gave D and trimming, while V, J and clone size come from that table. The sample profile shows roughly 60,000 clones; more than 60% of them were found once. Less than 4% of the sample is in the top ten clones.

Details on this clone: Its antigen remains undetermined. The sample holds no much larger clone one base away, and base qualities are not on file.

The specimen was peripheral blood, collected 28 days after the second AZD1222 dose. The TCR originated in an adult who received the AZD1222 COVID-19 vaccine. The sequence links TRBV4-3 to TRBJ2-1, with 8 middle bases fitting TRBD2. The CDR3 has the sequence CASSQSSGPGGNEQFF. The DNA sequence is given as TGCGCCAGCAGCCAGAGCTCTGGGCCGGGGGGGAATGAGCAGTTCTTC.